A single sample gave rise to the 23 T cell receptor beta chains below, sequenced in a study of T cells in Graves' hyperthyroidism and ophthalmopathy. Amplification of TCR beta CDR3 regions used RNA as the template. Initially, a first-round RT-PCR of the TCR CDR3 employed the HTBI primer set. TCRdb re-called the multiplex PCR reads through MiXCR, storing one row per CDR3 protein. The repertoire holds 270,000 or so distinct CDR3 sequences, with roughly 15% as singletons. Sequences were obtained from blood. These receptors originate from a woman aged 50 to 60 with Graves' hyperthyroidism that later progressed to Graves' ophthalmopathy.

V and J are TRBV6-1 and TRBJ1-4; D gene unclear. Germline V gene sequence: CDR1 MNHNS, CDR2 SASEGT. This CDR3 comprises 16 residues. Between the trimmed V and J ends, which lost 5 bases and 0 bases, there was a span of 13 bases. The CDR3 bases are TGTGCCAGCAGTTCCCTTTTCGGGGCAACTAATGAAAAACTGTTTTTT. Translated: CASSSLFGATNEKLFF.

This clonotype has a count of ten or more. This chain joins TRBV9 and TRBJ1-1; perhaps TRBD1 as D (6 bases). Germline V gene lookup returns CDR1 SGDLS and CDR2 YYNGEE. CDR3 length: 14 amino acids. V was trimmed by 4 bases and J by 0 bases, leaving 10 bases between them. The CDR3 reads CASSSQGMNTEAFF. CDR3 DNA: TGTGCCAGCAGCTCCCAGGGGATGAACACTGAAGCTTTCTTT.

This clonotype was observed many times. The chain employs TRBV12-3 or TRBV12-4 and TRBJ2-2, with TRBD2 identical over 8 bases. V lost 6 bases, J lost 4 bases, and 7 bases stayed unmatched. The CDR3 is made up of 15 amino acids. In DNA, the CDR3 is TGTGCCAGCAGCGACGATAGCGGGATCACCGGGGAGCTGTTTTTT. Its protein product is CASSDDSGITGELFF.

The chain recombines TRBV5-1 with TRBJ2-1, with D perhaps matching TRBD1 (6 bases). This CDR3 is 14 amino acids long. Germline CDR1 is SGHRS and CDR2 is YFSETQ. The germline V and J ends were trimmed by 1 base and 6 bases, with 11 bases remaining between them. The CDR3 here is CASSLPRQANEQFF. DNA for the CDR3: TGCGCCAGCAGCTTGCCCCGACAGGCCAATGAGCAGTTCTTC. Looking up the rest from reference TRBV5-1 and TRBJ2-1 gives the full variable domain: KAGVTQTPRYLIKTRGQQVTLSCSPISGHRSVSWYQQTPGQGLQFLFEYFSETQRNKGNFPGRFSGRQFSNSRSEMNVSTLELGDSALYLCASSLPRQANEQFFGPGTRLTVL.

This clonotype was seen repeatedly, ten times or more. The genes are TRBV7-3 and TRBJ2-2; 9 bases are a match to TRBD2. CDR1 and CDR2 (germline): SGHTA, FQGTGA. With V trimmed by 6 bases and J by 2 bases, 7 bases remained unmatched. This CDR3 comprises 16 residues. CDR3: CASSPAGGTNTGELFF. The CDR3 nucleotides read TGTGCCAGCAGTCCAGCGGGAGGAACCAACACCGGGGAGCTGTTTTTT.

This clonotype was found many times. The CDR3 protein is CASSLDRLAGTGELFF. As DNA, the CDR3 is TGTGCCAGCAGCTTAGATAGACTAGCGGGCACCGGGGAGCTGTTTTTT. This chain uses TRBV11-2 with TRBJ2-2; TRBD2 agrees at 10 bases. This CDR3 comprises 16 residues. V trimming: 0 bases; J trimming: 4 bases; junction bases outside the gene matches: 2. Looked up from germline, CDR1 is SGHAT and CDR2 is FQNNGV. The full variable domain, in which reference TRBV11-2 and TRBJ2-2 provide the parts outside the CDR3, is EAGVAQSPRYKIIEKRQSVAFWCNPISGHATLYWYQQILGQGPKLLIQFQNNGVVDDSQLPKDRFSAERLKGVDSTLKIQPAKLEDSAVYLCASSLDRLAGTGELFFGEGSRLTVL.

The rearrangement uses TRBV19 and TRBJ1-2; D remains ambiguous. V lost 3 bases to trimming and J lost 2 bases, with 10 bases between them. The germline V gene has CDR1 LNHDA and CDR2 SQIVND (reference sequence). The CDR3 has 14 amino acids. CDR3 loop: CASSMDTANYGYTF. The CDR3 nucleotides read TGTGCCAGTAGTATGGATACAGCCAACTATGGCTACACCTTC.

This clonotype has a count of ten or more. The chain is built from TRBV30 and TRBJ1-1; tentatively, D is TRBD1 (5 bases). Germline V lookup: CDR1 GTSNPN, CDR2 SVGIG (reference sequence). This CDR3 is built from 13 residues. Trimming pared 2 bases from V and 2 bases from J, leaving 9 bases between. In nucleotides, the CDR3 is TGTGCCTGGAGTAGGGACGGCAACACTGAAGCTTTCTTT. It codes for CAWSRDGNTEAFF.

The genes are TRBV24-1 and TRBJ2-5; 12 nucleotides align to TRBD1. Trimming took 4 bases from V and 4 from J; bases not matched to a gene: 6. The CDR3 is 16 residues long. Germline CDR1 and CDR2: KGHDR and SFDVKD. The CDR3 protein is CATSDLGQGARETQYF. The CDR3, as DNA: TGTGCCACCAGTGACCTGGGACAGGGGGCGCGAGAGACCCAGTACTTC.

This clonotype appeared many times. In DNA, the CDR3 is TGCAGTGCTAGTGGGCAAACCCAAGAGACCCAGTACTTC. Translated, it gives CSASGQTQETQYF. The rearrangement uses TRBV20-1 and TRBJ2-5; D uncertain. Germline V gives CDR1 DFQATT, CDR2 SNEGSKA (reference sequence). Trimming took 3 bases from V and 1 from J, leaving 9 bases between them. The CDR3 sequence is 13 residues long.

There are many counts of this clonotype. The genes are TRBV5-4 and TRBJ2-5; D call uncertain. The CDR3 is made up of 14 amino acids. The germline V gene encodes CDR1 SGHNT and CDR2 YYREEE (reference sequence). V lost 0 bases, J lost 2 bases, and 8 bases lay in between. CDR3 nucleotides: TGTGCCAGCAGCTTGGAACAGACACAAGAGACCCAGTACTTC. Its protein is CASSLEQTQETQYF.

This clonotype was seen repeatedly, ten times or more. The V gene is TRBV12-3 or TRBV12-4, the J gene TRBJ2-1; tentatively, D is TRBD2 (5 bases). The V and J ends lost 4 bases and 5 bases respectively, with 18 bases between them. The CDR3 runs 16 residues. CDR3 sequence: CASSWDSGPRDNEQFF. CDR3 nucleotides: TGTGCCAGCAGTTGGGATTCCGGGCCGCGGGACAATGAGCAGTTCTTC.

On this clonotype itself: Since a much larger clone is just one base distant, this may be a read error. The rearrangement links TRBV5-1 to TRBJ1-4; D may be TRBD1 (6 bases). The CDR3 loop spans 14 amino acids. CDR1 is SGHRS, CDR2 YFSETQ, per germline. CDR3 coding DNA: TGCGCCAGCAGTGGGGGGGGGCAGAACGAAAAACTGTCTTTT. It yields the protein CASSGGGQNEKLSF.

In its sample, this clonotype was seen a few times. This chain joins TRBV27 and TRBJ2-2; 8 bases fit TRBD1. The CDR3 contains 15 residues. Per the germline V gene, CDR1 is MNHEY and CDR2 is SMNVEV (reference sequence). Trimming cost V 5 bases and J 7 bases; bases outside gene matches: 9. CDR3 loop: CASSVRDRRSGELFF. CDR3 nucleotides: TGTGCCAGCAGTGTAAGGGACAGGCGGAGCGGGGAGCTGTTTTTT.

This clonotype was counted at least ten times. The V and J genes are TRBV20-1 and TRBJ2-7; D gene ambiguous. The germline V gene has CDR1 DFQATT and CDR2 SNEGSKA (reference sequence). Trimming left V 1 base short and J 2 bases short, with 12 bases between. This CDR3 region has 14 residues. CDR3 region: CSARVHSKAYEQYF. CDR3 DNA sequence: TGCAGTGCTAGAGTTCATTCGAAGGCCTACGAGCAGTACTTC.

This clonotype was seen many times. The gene calls are TRBV28 and TRBJ1-2, with 7 bases identical to TRBD1. The CDR3 extends over 14 amino acids. Trimming at V came to 5 bases and at J to 4 bases, leaving 7 bases not matched to a gene. The V gene's germline CDR1 is MDHEN and CDR2 SYDVKM. The CDR3 DNA is TGTGCCAGCAGTATCCACCGGGACAGCTATGGCTACACCTTC. Translation gives CASSIHRDSYGYTF.

This clonotype was seen ten or more times. The J gene is TRBJ2-1, the V gene TRBV30; 14 bases match TRBD2. There are 14 residues in the CDR3. Unmatched junction bases numbered 6, after V lost 7 bases and J lost 7 bases. Per germline, CDR1 GTSNPN and CDR2 SVGIG (reference sequence). DNA for the CDR3: TGTGCCTCCACCGGGACTAGCGGGAGTAATGAGCAGTTCTTC. Its protein product is CASTGTSGSNEQFF.

This clonotype appeared a few times. The chain recombines TRBV9 with TRBJ2-7; D is possibly TRBD2 (5 bases). The CDR3 spans 15 residues. The V and J ends lost 4 bases and 3 bases respectively, with 17 bases between them. The germline V gene encodes CDR1 SGDLS and CDR2 YYNGEE. This chain's CDR3 is CASSPGRASIYEQYF. For the CDR3, the DNA is TGTGCCAGCAGCCCCGGGCGGGCGTCCATCTACGAGCAGTACTTC.

In this sample, this clonotype turned up many times. This chain links TRBV6-1 with TRBJ1-1; D is undetermined. Germline assignment: CDR1 MNHNS and CDR2 SASEGT. This CDR3 is built from 16 residues. V shed 1 base and J shed 1 base, with 13 bases lying between them. Written as DNA, the CDR3 is TGTGCCAGCAGTGAAGAGGCTTTAAGCGGGAACACTGAAGCTTTCTTT. This gives the protein CASSEEALSGNTEAFF.

This clonotype was counted only a few times. V usage is TRBV5-1 and J usage is TRBJ2-7; TRBD2 matches 10 bases. The V and J ends lost 1 base and 3 bases, in that order; junction bases with no gene match: 4. Germline V gene data show CDR1 as SGHRS and CDR2 as YFSETQ. The CDR3 contains 15 residues. CDR3 bases: TGCGCCAGCAGCTTGACTAGCGGGAACTACTACGAGCAGTACTTC. Residues: CASSLTSGNYYEQYF.

The rearrangement links TRBV19 to TRBJ1-5, with unresolved D. The germline V gene has CDR1 LNHDA and CDR2 SQIVND (reference sequence). V was trimmed by 4 bases and J by 0 bases, leaving 19 bases between them. The length of the CDR3 is 18 residues. The CDR3 DNA follows: TGTGCCAGTAGTACAAAAAGACTCGATATTGATAGCAATCAGCCCCAGCATTTT. This gives the protein CASSTKRLDIDSNQPQHF.

The rearrangement uses TRBV5-6 and TRBJ2-1; TRBD2 matches at 12 bases. Germline lookup yields CDR1 SGHDT and CDR2 YYEEEE. After removal of 4 bases from V and 7 bases from J, the junction contained 12 bases not matched to a gene. The length of the CDR3 is 17 residues. The DNA of the CDR3 is TGTGCCAGCAGCCCATTTCTAGCGGGAGGGCTTCGGAATGAGCAGTTCTTC. Translation: CASSPFLAGGLRNEQFF.

This clonotype was counted ten times or more. The chain recombines TRBV11-2 with TRBJ2-5; 12 nucleotides align to TRBD2. The CDR3 loop spans 16 amino acids. V shed 3 bases and J 4 bases; nucleotides not matched to a gene: 6. Germline CDR1 SGHAT, CDR2 FQNNGV. CDR3: CASSLRSSGGAETQYF. The DNA for the CDR3 is TGTGCCAGCAGCTTGAGGTCTAGCGGGGGGGCAGAGACCCAGTACTTC. The full variable domain, completed using reference TRBV11-2 and TRBJ2-5, is EAGVAQSPRYKIIEKRQSVAFWCNPISGHATLYWYQQILGQGPKLLIQFQNNGVVDDSQLPKDRFSAERLKGVDSTLKIQPAKLEDSAVYLCASSLRSSGGAETQYFGPGTRLLVL.